Below, one T cell receptor (beta chain) is given with its context. The CDR3 sequence is 14 residues long. CDR1 LNHDA and CDR2 SQIVND come from the germline V gene (reference sequence). Trimming removed 3 bases at V and 4 bases at J, with 10 bases between. This sample is drawn from a study of regulatory T cells in long-lasting Graves disease. Assembly of TCR beta libraries relied on iRepertoire HTBI primers together with Arm-PCR of CDR3 regions. TCRdb recomputed calls from the multiplex PCR reads with MiXCR, one row per CDR3 protein. Of fewer than 550,000 distinct CDR3 sequences in the sample, roughly 16% are singletons; the top ten hold approximately 25%. Specified time point: newly diagnosed GD, antithyroid drugs for less than 3 months. PBMCs were the source of the RNA used for TCR sequencing. These data were likewise used in another study, on T cells in Graves' hyperthyroidism and ophthalmopathy.

This sequence originates from a woman aged 35 to 59 with Graves disease. The V and J genes are TRBV19 and TRBJ1-5; no firm D call. This specimen consisted of peripheral blood mononuclear cells (PBMCs), obtained at new diagnosis, from a patient treated with antithyroid drugs. The DNA for the CDR3 is TGTGCCAGTAGTATTGGGCAGGCTAATCAGCCCCAGCATTTT. Translation: CASSIGQANQPQHF. The whole variable domain, remainder taken from reference TRBV19 and TRBJ1-5, is DGGITQSPKYLFRKEGQNVTLSCEQNLNHDAMYWYRQDPGQGLRLIYYSQIVNDFQKGDIAEGYSVSREKKESFPLTVTSAQKNPTAFYLCASSIGQANQPQHFGDGTRLSIL.